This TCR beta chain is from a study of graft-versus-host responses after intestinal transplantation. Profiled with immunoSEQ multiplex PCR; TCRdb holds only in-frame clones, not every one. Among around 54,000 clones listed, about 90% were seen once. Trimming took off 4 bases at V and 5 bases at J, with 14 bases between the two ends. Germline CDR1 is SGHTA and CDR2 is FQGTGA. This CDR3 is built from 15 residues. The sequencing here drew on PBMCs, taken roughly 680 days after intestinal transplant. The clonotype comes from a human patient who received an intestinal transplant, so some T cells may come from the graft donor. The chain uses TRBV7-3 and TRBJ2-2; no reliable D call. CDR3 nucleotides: TGTGCCAGCAGCTCGCACACCACATCTACCGGGGAGCTGTTTTTT. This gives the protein CASSSHTTSTGELFF.